The next 2 T cell receptor beta chains were all read from a single sample in a study of T cells in Graves' hyperthyroidism and ophthalmopathy. TCR beta CDR3 sequences were amplified from RNA transcripts. Using the HTBI primer set, a first-round RT-PCR was run on the TCR CDR3. TCRdb fed the multiplex PCR reads into MiXCR, producing one record per CDR3 protein. The table records roughly 170,000 distinct CDR3 sequences, over 8% of them present only once. Sequenced input: blood. The source is a woman younger than 30 with Graves' hyperthyroidism that later progressed to Graves' ophthalmopathy.

The rearrangement uses TRBV5-4 and TRBJ2-7; D uncertain. CDR3 size: 15 residues. V was trimmed by 4 bases and J by 3 bases, leaving 17 bases between them. Germline values: CDR1 SGHNT, CDR2 YYREEE (reference sequence). The CDR3 sequence is CASSPARWTIYEQYF. The CDR3 bases are TGTGCCAGCAGCCCGGCCAGGTGGACGATCTACGAGCAGTACTTC.

Many counts were recorded for this clonotype. The V and J genes are TRBV30 and TRBJ1-1, with D perhaps matching TRBD1 (5 bases). V lost 3 bases and J 1 base, leaving 12 bases between the germline ends. The CDR3 runs 14 residues. Germline V gene lookup returns CDR1 GTSNPN and CDR2 SVGIG (reference sequence). The CDR3 DNA is TGTGCCTGGAGCCCCGGGCAGGGGAACACTGAAGCTTTCTTT. Translating it yields CAWSPGQGNTEAFF. Together with reference TRBV30 and TRBJ1-1, the CDR3 gives the full variable domain: SQTIHQWPATLVQPVGSPLSLECTVEGTSNPNLYWYRQAAGRGLQLLFYSVGIGQISSEVPQNLSASRPQDRQFILSSKKLLLSDSGFYLCAWSPGQGNTEAFFGQGTRLTVV.